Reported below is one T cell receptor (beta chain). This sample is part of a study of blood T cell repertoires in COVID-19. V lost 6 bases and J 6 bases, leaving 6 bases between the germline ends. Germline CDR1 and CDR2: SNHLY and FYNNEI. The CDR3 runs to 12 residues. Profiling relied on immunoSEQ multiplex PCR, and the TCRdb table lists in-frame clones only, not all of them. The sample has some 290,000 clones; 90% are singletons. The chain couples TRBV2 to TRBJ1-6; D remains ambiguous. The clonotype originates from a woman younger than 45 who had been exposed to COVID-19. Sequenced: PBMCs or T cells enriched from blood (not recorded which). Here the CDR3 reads CASRRVNSPLHF. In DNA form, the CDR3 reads TGTGCCAGCAGGAGGGTTAATTCACCCCTCCACTTT.